Detailed here is one T cell receptor beta chain. Its antigen is as yet unknown. PCR involved 60 Vbeta and 13 Jbeta primers. Sequencing was performed with immunoSEQ multiplex PCR; in TCRdb, only in-frame clones are kept and a portion is missing. The table includes approximately 110,000 clones, roughly 66% detected once. The donors were healthy bone marrow donors. The germline CDR1 and CDR2 sequences are MNHEY and SVGAGI. The V and J ends lost 2 bases and 12 bases, in that order; junction bases with no gene match: 4. The CDR3 has 13 amino acids. This entry is derived from a study of cytomegalovirus exposure and HLA in healthy donors. Findings and limits, study-wide: It was reported in a later analysis that an Asian-associated ancestry cluster showed fewer N-insertions than the approximately 700-donor mean.

The clonotype was recovered from a man aged 55 to 70 in good health and CMV-seropositive. Material for sequencing was PBMCs. This sequence joins TRBV6-5 and TRBJ1-6; TRBD1 matches at 7 bases. The DNA for the CDR3 is TGTGCCAGCAGTTACACACAGGGGCGACCCCTCCACTTT. As protein: CASSYTQGRPLHF.